This T cell receptor (beta chain) was documented in a study of blood T cell repertoires in COVID-19 (TCRdb year 2020). The study in broad terms: Collaborator samples came from the United States, Italy and Spain and covered acute and convalescent phases of COVID-19. The material from the prospective study consisted of cDNA or gDNA derived from T cells, B-cell-depleted T cells, or PBMCs. The dataset comprised deeply sampled blood TCRbeta repertoires from subjects exposed to, actively infected with, or recovered from COVID-19. The repertoires were released in a freely available public database meant as a resource for research on the immune response to SARS-CoV-2. Samples came from the ongoing ImmuneRACE study (first 160 participants) plus 1,254 subjects from 6 global collaborators. The sample metadata nearly always contained a de-identified subject ID, COVID-19 status, age in years and sex. Where available, HLA class I and class II types were obtained from metadata supplied by the sample provider rather than from assay-based typing.

The paper as a whole reports these results and caveats: Clinical and demographic metadata were provided uncurated, with the amount varying by source and participant.

TCRbeta CDR3 regions were amplified from genomic DNA using the immunoSEQ Assay, a bias-controlled multiplex PCR. The original pipeline was this. Nucleated cell counts per sample were estimated from amplification of reference gene primers within the assay. To quantify the absolute abundance of each unique TCRbeta CDR3 rearrangement, sequence reads were collapsed and filtered. For each sample, productive Simpson clonality was calculated by taking the square root of Simpson's diversity index across productive rearrangements. Not all clones reach the TCRdb copy of this immuneACCESS table, which keeps in-frame sequences only. Checked studies attribute under half of the gap to unresolved V genes and leave the rest unexplained. That table is the source of V, J and clone size, and D and trimming were worked out from the DNA. This sample has under 550,000 clones in its table, and about 90% of those were observed once. 0.75% to 0.85% of the sample is in the top ten clones.

A note on this clone: Its cognate antigen has yet to be identified. Per-base qualities were not stored, and no clone one base away is much larger.

In Seattle, one collaborating source enrolled patients while the infection was active and tracked those patients longitudinally over the course of disease. Each collaborating institution followed its own protocols to collect whole blood in K2EDTA tubes. For TCRbeta analysis, collaborators shipped samples as frozen whole blood, isolated PBMCs, or DNA extracted from either of those sample types. The CDR3 holds 15 amino acids from the cysteine to the phenylalanine. Only CDR3 DNA remains: 45 bases, in frame from the first base. From V the trimming removes 1 base and from J it removes 1 base, while the gene matches leave 3 bases of the junction unaccounted for. As encoded in the germline V gene, CDR1 is SGHRS while CDR2 is YFSETQ.

Here the chain combines TRBV5-1 and TRBJ2-5; TRBD1 agrees with 8 junctional bases. This clonotype was obtained from a man aged 18 to 29 with COVID-19, enrolled during active disease. The sequenced sample was peripheral blood. CDR3 sequence: CASSLQDRVQETQYF. The nucleotide sequence is given as TGCGCCAGCAGCTTGCAGGACAGGGTCCAAGAGACCCAGTACTTC.